Listed below are T cell receptor beta chains from one sample, sequenced in a study of CD8 T cells in ankylosing spondylitis. In TCRdb, the 5' RACE reads were re-called with MiXCR into one record per CDR3 protein. The table has some 800,000 distinct CDR3 sequences, 12% seen once; the top ten hold around 0.51%. Sample: blood, either unsorted or a sorted T cell fraction (not recorded which). The receptors derive from a male donor with ankylosing spondylitis. Both conserved end residues are part of each CDR3. The D gene is left open where the match is weak. Not every row has a clone size; where given, it reads once, few, many or a size class.

CDR3 length	clone size	V gene	D gene	J gene	CDR3 protein	CDR3 DNA
13	many	TRBV28	TRBD1	TRBJ2-2	CAGGTGNTGELFF	TGTGCCGGAGGGACAGGGAACACCGGGGAGCTGTTTTTT
12	-	TRBV29-1	-	TRBJ2-4	CSVQGHWDIQYF	TGCAGCGTTCAAGGGCACTGGGACATTCAGTACTTC
15	many	TRBV12-3/TRBV12-4	TRBD1	TRBJ1-1	CASSFRKGGTAEAFF	TGTGCCAGCAGTTTTCGGAAAGGGGGCACCGCTGAAGCTTTCTTT
15	-	TRBV4-2	-	TRBJ1-5	CASSQDVGSNQPQHF	TGTGCCAGCAGCCAAGACGTAGGAAGCAATCAGCCCCAGCATTTT
15	many	TRBV5-1	TRBD1	TRBJ2-7	CASSLSGTGGDEQYF	TGCGCCAGCAGCTTGAGTGGGACAGGGGGCGACGAGCAGTACTTC
17	few	TRBV20-1	TRBD2	TRBJ2-4	CSARDYITVGTARIQYF	TGCAGTGCTCGGGACTATATCACGGTGGGGACCGCCCGTATTCAGTACTTC
15	few	TRBV15	-	TRBJ1-1	CATSRAPQLNTEAFF	TGTGCCACCAGCAGAGCGCCACAGTTGAACACTGAAGCTTTCTTT
13	-	TRBV5-1	TRBD1	TRBJ1-1	CASSATGGSGAFF	TGCGCCAGCAGCGCGACAGGGGGCTCTGGTGCTTTCTTT
12	few	TRBV20-1	-	TRBJ2-3	CSGGSFTDTQYF	TGCAGTGGGGGGAGTTTTACAGATACGCAGTATTTT
15	few	TRBV10-3	TRBD1	TRBJ1-6	CAISDRDRGNSPLHF	TGTGCCATCAGTGATAGGGACAGGGGAAATTCACCCCTCCACTTT
14	-	TRBV10-3	-	TRBJ2-7	CAISGGGHYYEQYF	TGTGCCATCAGCGGAGGGGGGCATTACTACGAGCAGTACTTC
19	-	TRBV4-3	TRBD2	TRBJ2-3	CASSQDRGLAGEYTDTQYF	TGCGCCAGCAGCCAAGATAGGGGACTAGCGGGGGAGTACACAGATACGCAGTATTTT
15	few	TRBV24-1	-	TRBJ2-7	CATSATGTGNYEQYF	TGTGCCACCAGTGCTACCGGGACGGGTAACTACGAGCAGTACTTC
15	-	TRBV6-2/TRBV6-3	-	TRBJ1-2	CAVRFRGLKIYGYTF	TGTGCCGTACGATTCAGGGGCCTTAAGATATATGGCTACACCTTC
13	many	TRBV20-1	TRBD1	TRBJ1-1	CSARAGTDLEAFF	TGCAGTGCTAGAGCAGGGACAGACCTTGAAGCTTTCTTT
14	-	TRBV30	TRBD1	TRBJ1-5	CAWSVDRANQPQHF	TGTGCCTGGAGTGTAGACAGGGCAAATCAGCCCCAGCATTTT
14	-	TRBV24-1	-	TRBJ1-5	CATSVGSPDQPQHF	TGTGCCACCAGTGTTGGTTCGCCTGATCAGCCCCAGCATTTT
13	many	TRBV29-1	TRBD2	TRBJ2-3	CSVHSGITDTQYF	TGCAGCGTTCATAGCGGGATCACAGATACGCAGTATTTT
14	-	TRBV5-1	-	TRBJ1-1	CASSLRGSDTEAFF	TGCGCCAGCAGCTTGCGAGGGAGCGACACTGAAGCTTTCTTT
16	few	TRBV11-2	TRBD2	TRBJ2-7	CASSHGAGPGSYEQYF	TGTGCCAGCAGTCATGGAGCGGGGCCGGGCTCCTACGAGCAGTACTTC
14	-	TRBV27	TRBD1	TRBJ2-7	CASRPLDRSYEQYF	TGTGCCAGCAGACCTCTGGACAGGTCCTACGAGCAGTACTTC
15	-	TRBV20-1	TRBD1	TRBJ2-3	CSAPPLAGGVYTQYF	TGCAGTGCACCGCCCCTGGCAGGGGGTGTGTATACGCAGTATTTT
15	-	TRBV29-1	TRBD2	TRBJ2-3	CSLAGLADSTDTQYF	TGCAGCCTCGCCGGACTAGCGGATAGCACAGATACGCAGTATTTT
14	-	TRBV6-5	TRBD1	TRBJ2-1	CASSYLTGGYEQFF	TGCGCCAGCAGTTACCTTACAGGGGGTTATGAGCAGTTCTTC
12	-	TRBV7-3	TRBD2	TRBJ2-1	CASSLTWGGQFF	TGTGCCAGCAGCTTAACCTGGGGGGGGCAGTTCTTC
15	-	TRBV20-1	-	TRBJ1-6	CSARAGPHQNSPLHF	TGCAGTGCTAGAGCGGGGCCACACCAAAATTCACCCCTCCACTTT
12	many	TRBV29-1	-	TRBJ1-1	CSGGWNSGEAFF	TGCAGCGGGGGGTGGAATTCGGGTGAAGCTTTCTTT
13	many	TRBV5-1	-	TRBJ2-1	CASGQAGMNEQFF	TGCGCCAGCGGTCAAGCAGGGATGAATGAGCAGTTCTTC
18	few	TRBV5-1	TRBD2	TRBJ2-3	CASSLGTSGSYWHGTQYF	TGCGCCAGCAGCTTGGGGACTAGCGGGAGTTACTGGCACGGTACGCAGTATTTT
16	-	TRBV7-6	TRBD2	TRBJ2-1	CASSWLRLAGLNEQFF	TGTGCCAGCAGCTGGCTAAGGCTAGCGGGGCTCAATGAGCAGTTCTTC
13	-	TRBV4-3	-	TRBJ1-1	CASSQLRGLEAFF	TGCGCCAGCAGCCAACTACGGGGCCTTGAAGCTTTCTTT
14	many	TRBV20-1	TRBD1	TRBJ1-2	CSASVGQDKYGYTF	TGCAGTGCTAGTGTCGGACAGGACAAGTATGGCTACACCTTC
13	-	TRBV19	-	TRBJ2-7	CASSIDAGTEQYF	TGTGCCAGTAGTATAGATGCGGGAACCGAGCAGTACTTC
17	-	TRBV4-2	TRBD2	TRBJ2-5	CASSRAGNQREVETQYF	TGTGCCAGCAGCCGAGCGGGGAACCAGCGGGAGGTGGAGACCCAGTACTTC
15	-	TRBV7-7	TRBD2	TRBJ2-3	CASSLAGGPEGTQYF	TGTGCTAGCAGCTTAGCGGGAGGGCCGGAGGGTACGCAGTATTTT
14	few	TRBV29-1	-	TRBJ2-5	CSVEDPRGRETQYF	TGCAGCGTTGAAGATCCCAGGGGCAGGGAGACCCAGTACTTC
15	few	TRBV4-3	-	TRBJ2-7	CASSPRDRGRDEQYF	TGCGCCAGCAGCCCCCGGGACCGGGGAAGGGACGAGCAGTACTTC
14	many	TRBV4-2	TRBD2	TRBJ2-1	CASTLRLANDEQFF	TGTGCCAGCACCCTTCGACTAGCGAACGATGAGCAGTTCTTC
14	few	TRBV5-1	-	TRBJ2-7	CASSAREGTWEQYF	TGCGCCAGCAGCGCCCGTGAGGGTACGTGGGAGCAGTACTTC
11	few	TRBV20-1	-	TRBJ1-1	CSAPDGEEAFF	TGCAGTGCTCCCGACGGGGAGGAGGCTTTCTTT